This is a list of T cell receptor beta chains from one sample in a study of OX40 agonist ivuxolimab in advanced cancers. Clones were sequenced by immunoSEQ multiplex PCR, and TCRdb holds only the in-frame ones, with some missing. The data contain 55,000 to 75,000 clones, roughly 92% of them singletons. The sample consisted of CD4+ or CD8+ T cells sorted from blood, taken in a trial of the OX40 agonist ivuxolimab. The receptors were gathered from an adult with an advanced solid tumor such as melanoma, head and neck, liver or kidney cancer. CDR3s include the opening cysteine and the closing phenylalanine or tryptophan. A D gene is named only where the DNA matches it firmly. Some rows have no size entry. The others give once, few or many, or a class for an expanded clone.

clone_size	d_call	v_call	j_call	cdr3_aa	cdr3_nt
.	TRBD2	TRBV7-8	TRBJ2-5	CASSPPRLAGKETQYF	TGTGCCAGCAGCCCCCCCCGACTAGCGGGGAAAGAGACCCAGTACTTC
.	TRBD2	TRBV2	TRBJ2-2	CASKLAGGTGELFF	TGTGCCAGCAAACTAGCGGGAGGCACCGGGGAGCTGTTTTTT
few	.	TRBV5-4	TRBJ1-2	CASILIDANYGYTF	TGTGCCAGCATCCTGATCGATGCTAACTATGGCTACACCTTC
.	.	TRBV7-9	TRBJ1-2	CASSLAGTTDYGYTF	TGTGCCAGCAGCTTAGCGGGGACCACGGACTATGGCTACACCTTC
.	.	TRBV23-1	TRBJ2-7	CASIPQGHFYEQYF	TGCGCCAGCATTCCACAGGGACATTTTTACGAGCAGTACTTC
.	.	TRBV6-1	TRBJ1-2	CASSFGYGYTF	TGTGCCAGCAGTTTCGGGTACGGCTACACCTTC
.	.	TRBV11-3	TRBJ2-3	CASSQVRDTQYF	TGTGCCAGCAGTCAAGTTCGAGATACGCAGTATTTT
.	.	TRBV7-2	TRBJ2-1	CASSGSSYNEQFF	TGTGCCAGCAGCGGGAGCTCCTACAATGAGCAGTTCTTC
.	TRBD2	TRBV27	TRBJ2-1	CASSSSGTILLFF	TGTGCCAGCAGTAGTAGCGGGACTATCTTGCTTTTCTTC
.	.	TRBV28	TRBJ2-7	CASRTPQADLPYEQYF	TGTGCCAGCAGGACCCCCCAGGCGGACCTTCCCTACGAGCAGTACTTC
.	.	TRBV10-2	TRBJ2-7	CASSETGTASYEQYF	TGCGCCAGCAGTGAAACAGGGACCGCTTCCTACGAGCAGTACTTC
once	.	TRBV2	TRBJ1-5	CASSFTEYSNQPQHF	TGTGCCAGCAGTTTTACAGAGTATAGCAATCAGCCCCAGCATTTT
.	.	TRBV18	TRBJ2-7	CASTKQELSYEQYF	TGTGCCAGCACAAAGCAGGAACTCTCCTACGAGCAGTACTTC
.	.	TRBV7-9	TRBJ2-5	CASSWKGETQYF	TGTGCCAGCAGCTGGAAGGGAGAGACCCAGTACTTC
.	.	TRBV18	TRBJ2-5	CASSPPGRETQYF	TGTGCCAGCTCACCACCGGGCCGAGAGACCCAGTACTTC
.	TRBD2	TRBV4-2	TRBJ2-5	CASSRLGGSGQETQYF	TGTGCCAGCAGCCGATTGGGAGGGAGTGGTCAAGAGACCCAGTACTTC
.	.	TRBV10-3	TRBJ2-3	CAISEEDTQYF	TGTGCCATCAGTGAGGAGGATACGCAGTATTTT